The table lists the clone carrying this T cell receptor beta chain with a few counts. Libraries were prepared by immunoSEQ multiplex PCR; TCRdb keeps only in-frame clonotypes and omits some of them. Here the sample spans 25,000 to 40,000 clones, approximately 80% being singletons. The sample belongs to a study of PD-L1 blockade in urothelial cancer. Whole-study context: Each participant's history included 0 to 3 prior chemotherapy regimens.

CDR3 size: 12 residues. Deletions cut 3 bases from V and 4 bases from J, with 6 bases between. CDR1 and CDR2 (germline): SNHLY, FYNNEI. Sequencing was performed on PBMCs, taken around atezolizumab (anti-PD-L1) treatment. This chain uses TRBV2 with TRBJ1-2, with no clear D. The receptor was isolated from a man in his 60s with urothelial cancer. The CDR3 DNA reads as TGTGCCAGCAGTGAGTCTTCCTATGGCTACACCTTC. This codes for CASSESSYGYTF.